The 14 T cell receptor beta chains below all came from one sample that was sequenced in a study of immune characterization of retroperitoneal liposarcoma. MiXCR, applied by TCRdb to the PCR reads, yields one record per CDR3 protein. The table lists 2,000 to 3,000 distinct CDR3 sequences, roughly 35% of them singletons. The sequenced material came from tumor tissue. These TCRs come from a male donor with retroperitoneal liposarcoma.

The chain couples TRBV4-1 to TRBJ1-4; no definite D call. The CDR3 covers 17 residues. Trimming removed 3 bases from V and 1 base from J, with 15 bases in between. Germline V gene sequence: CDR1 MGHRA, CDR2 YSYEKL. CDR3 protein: CASSQDPIVLTNEKLFF. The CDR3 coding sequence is TGCGCCAGCAGCCAGGATCCAATAGTTTTAACTAATGAAAAACTGTTTTTT.

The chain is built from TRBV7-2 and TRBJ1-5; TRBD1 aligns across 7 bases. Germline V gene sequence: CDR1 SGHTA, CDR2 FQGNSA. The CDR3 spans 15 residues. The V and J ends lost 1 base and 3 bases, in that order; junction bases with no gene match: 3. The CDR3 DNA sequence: TGTGCCAGCAGCTTAGTACAGGGGTTCAATCAGCCCCAGCATTTT. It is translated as CASSLVQGFNQPQHF.

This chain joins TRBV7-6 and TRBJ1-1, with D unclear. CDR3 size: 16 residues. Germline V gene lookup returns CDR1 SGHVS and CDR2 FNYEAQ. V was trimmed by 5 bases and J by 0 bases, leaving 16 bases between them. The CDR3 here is CASSQDPTTLNTEAFF. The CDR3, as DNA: TGTGCCAGCAGCCAGGACCCAACAACACTGAACACTGAAGCTTTCTTT. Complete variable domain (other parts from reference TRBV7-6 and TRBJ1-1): GAGVSQSPRYKVTKRGQDVALRCDPISGHVSLYWYRQALGQGPEFLTYFNYEAQQDKSGLPNDRFSAERPEGSISTLTIQRTEQRDSAMYRCASSQDPTTLNTEAFFGQGTRLTVV.

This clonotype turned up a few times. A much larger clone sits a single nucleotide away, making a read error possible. The CDR3 loop is CASIYSSAEKSEQFF. In DNA, the CDR3 is TGTGCCAGCATATATTCCTCAGCGGAGAAGAGTGAGCAGTTCTTC. This chain connects TRBV12-3 or TRBV12-4 to TRBJ2-1; possibly TRBD2 for D (5 bases). This CDR3 region has 15 residues. V lost 7 bases to trimming and J lost 9 bases, with 22 bases between them.

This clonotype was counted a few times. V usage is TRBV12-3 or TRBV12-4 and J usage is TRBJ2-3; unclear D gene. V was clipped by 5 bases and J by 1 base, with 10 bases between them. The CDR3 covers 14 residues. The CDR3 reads CASSRRDGTDTQYF. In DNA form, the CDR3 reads TGTGCCAGCAGTCGGAGAGACGGCACAGATACGCAGTATTTT.

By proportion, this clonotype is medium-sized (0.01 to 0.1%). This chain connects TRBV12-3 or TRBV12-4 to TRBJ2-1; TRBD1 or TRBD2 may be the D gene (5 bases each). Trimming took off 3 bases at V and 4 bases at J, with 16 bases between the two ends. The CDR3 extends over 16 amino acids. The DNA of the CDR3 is TGTGCCAGCAGTTTGGGGCTGGGGGACCTTTACAATGAGCAGTTCTTC. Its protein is CASSLGLGDLYNEQFF.

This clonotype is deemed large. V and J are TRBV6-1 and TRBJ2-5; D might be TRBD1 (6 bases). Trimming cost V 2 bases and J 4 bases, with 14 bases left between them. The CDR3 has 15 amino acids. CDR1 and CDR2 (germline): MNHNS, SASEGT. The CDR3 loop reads CASSETRGLGETQYF. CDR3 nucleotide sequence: TGTGCCAGCAGTGAAACCAGGGGTTTGGGAGAGACCCAGTACTTC.

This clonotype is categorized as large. DNA for the CDR3: TGTGCCAGCAGCGCCGGTGGGAGCTCCCAGTATTTT. Its protein product is CASSAGGSSQYF. V usage is TRBV12-3 or TRBV12-4 and J usage is TRBJ2-3, with D possibly matching TRBD2 (5 bases). V shed 6 bases and J shed 12 bases, with 16 bases lying between them. This CDR3 has 12 amino acids.

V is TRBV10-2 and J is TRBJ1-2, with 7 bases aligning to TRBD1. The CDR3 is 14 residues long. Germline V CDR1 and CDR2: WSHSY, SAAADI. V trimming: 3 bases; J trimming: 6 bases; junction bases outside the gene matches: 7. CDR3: CASSELQGQDGYTF. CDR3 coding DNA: TGCGCCAGCAGTGAATTACAGGGGCAAGATGGCTACACCTTC.

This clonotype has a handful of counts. The CDR3 nucleotides are TGTGCCAGTGGGACAGCCAATTCACCCCTCCACTTT. It yields the protein CASGTANSPLHF. The V gene is TRBV12-3 or TRBV12-4, the J gene TRBJ1-6; TRBD1 agrees at 7 bases. V dropped 9 bases and J dropped 7; count of bases not matched to a gene: 3. The CDR3 sequence is 12 residues long.

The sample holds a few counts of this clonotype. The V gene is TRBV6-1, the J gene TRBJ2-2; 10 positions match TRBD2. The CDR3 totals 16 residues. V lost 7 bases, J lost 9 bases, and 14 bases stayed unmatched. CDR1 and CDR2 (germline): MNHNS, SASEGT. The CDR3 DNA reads TGTGCCAGCAAGCCTTATGGGGCTAGCGGGAGACGGGAGCTGTTTTTT. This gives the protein CASKPYGASGRRELFF.

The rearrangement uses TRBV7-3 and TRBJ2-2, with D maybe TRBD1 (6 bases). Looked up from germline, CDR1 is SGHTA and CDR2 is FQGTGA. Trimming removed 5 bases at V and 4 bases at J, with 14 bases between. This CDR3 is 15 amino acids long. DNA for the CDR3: TGTGCCAGCAGCCGTAGTGGGGGCTCCACCGGGGAGCTGTTTTTT. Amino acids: CASSRSGGSTGELFF.

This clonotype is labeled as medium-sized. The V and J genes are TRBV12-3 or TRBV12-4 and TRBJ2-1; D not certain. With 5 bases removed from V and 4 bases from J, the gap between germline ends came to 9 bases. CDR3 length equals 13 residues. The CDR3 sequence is CASSPHGYNEQFF. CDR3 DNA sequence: TGTGCCAGCAGTCCCCACGGTTACAATGAGCAGTTCTTC.

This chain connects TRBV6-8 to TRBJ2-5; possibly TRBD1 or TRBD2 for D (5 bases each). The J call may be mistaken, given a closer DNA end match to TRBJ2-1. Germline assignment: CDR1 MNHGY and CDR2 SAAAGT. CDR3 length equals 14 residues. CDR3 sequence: CASSYSEGSAEQFF. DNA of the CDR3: TGTGCCAGCAGTTACTCCGAGGGGTCTGCGGAGCAGTTCTTC.